The T cell receptor beta chain under discussion was sequenced for a study of T cell responses to AZD1222 COVID-19 vaccine. For this clone: Its antigen is not known.

Study outcomes and limitations: Dominant at 160-218 and 743-854, vaccine-associated CD4 TCRs also spanned spike. Reportedly, nearly half the spike-specific TCRs target unmutated variant regions.

The CDR3 is 11 residues long. Trimming cost V 9 bases and J 6 bases, with 11 bases left between them. Measured with immunoSEQ multiplex PCR; TCRdb has only the in-frame clones, and not every one. The sample has about 140,000 clones; about 92% are singletons. The J gene is TRBJ1-2, the V gene TRBV12-3 or TRBV12-4; perhaps TRBD1 as D (6 bases). This specimen was peripheral blood, taken on day 0 of MenACWY control vaccination. The receptor comes from an adult in good health. The CDR3 region has the DNA TGTGCCAGTCGGGACACCCATGGCTACACCTTC. Translated: CASRDTHGYTF.